This T cell receptor (beta chain) emerged from a study of T cells in Graves' hyperthyroidism and ophthalmopathy. Germline-derived CDR1 and CDR2 are DFQATT and SNEGSKA (reference sequence). Trimming took 0 bases from V and 0 from J, leaving 20 bases between them. The CDR3 loop spans 18 amino acids. This clonotype was recorded many times. The CDR3 regions of TCR beta were amplified from RNA transcripts. Initially, a first-round RT-PCR of the TCR CDR3 employed the HTBI primer set. TCRdb re-called the multiplex PCR reads through MiXCR, storing one row per CDR3 protein. This table has about 360,000 distinct CDR3 sequences, around 13% appearing once.

Material: blood. This TCR was recovered from a woman aged 18-30 years with Graves' hyperthyroidism. V and J are TRBV20-1 and TRBJ2-5; D possibly corresponds to TRBD1 (5 bases). The CDR3 protein is CSARDPGAALLYQETQYF. CDR3 DNA: TGCAGTGCTAGAGATCCTGGGGCGGCATTGCTGTACCAAGAGACCCAGTACTTC.